Listed below are T cell receptor beta chains from one sample, sequenced in a study of blood T cell repertoires in COVID-19. Generated by immunoSEQ multiplex PCR, the TCRdb table keeps only in-frame clones and is missing some. The sample contains 150,000 to 200,000 clones, around 89% of which appear only once. Sequences were obtained from peripheral blood. The receptors come from a man between 18 and 29 years old who had recovered from COVID-19. Both conserved end residues are part of each CDR3. A D gene is named only where the DNA matches it firmly. The size field is filled for only some rows; it gives once, few, many or a size class.

CDR3 protein,CDR3 DNA,V gene,clone size,J gene,D gene
CASSLIGGNMNTEAFF,TGTGCCAGCAGCTTAATCGGGGGGAATATGAACACTGAAGCTTTCTTT,TRBV7-9,-,TRBJ1-1,-
CASSGETGGNSYNEQFF,TGTGCCAGCAGCGGCGAGACAGGGGGGAACTCCTACAATGAGCAGTTCTTC,TRBV21-1,-,TRBJ2-1,-
CAISDSSKNIQYF,TGTGCCATCAGCGACAGCTCCAAAAACATTCAGTACTTC,TRBV10-3,-,TRBJ2-4,-
CASSQDPPGLAGAPYTQYF,TGTGCCAGCAGCCAAGATCCCCCCGGACTAGCGGGAGCCCCGTATACGCAGTATTTT,TRBV3-1/TRBV3-2,once,TRBJ2-3,TRBD2
CASSLGQGGSSGNTIYF,TGCGCCAGCAGCTTGGGCCAGGGGGGTTCCAGTGGAAACACCATATATTTT,TRBV5-1,-,TRBJ1-3,TRBD1
CASSLQGGLTGELFF,TGTGCCAGCAGCTTACAGGGGGGCCTCACCGGGGAGCTGTTTTTT,TRBV7-2,-,TRBJ2-2,-
CASSSIAGLNTGELFF,TGTGCCAGCAGTTCCATAGCGGGACTGAACACCGGGGAGCTGTTTTTT,TRBV6-2/TRBV6-3,-,TRBJ2-2,TRBD2
CASSPSGQGAEQFF,TGTGCCAGCAGCCCCTCGGGACAGGGGGCCGAGCAGTTCTTC,TRBV9,-,TRBJ2-1,TRBD1
CAWSSDRAGDEKLFF,TGTGCCTGGAGTAGCGACAGGGCGGGTGATGAAAAACTGTTTTTT,TRBV30,-,TRBJ1-4,TRBD1
CASSQVAGRRETQYF,TGTGCCAGCAGCCAAGTGGCAGGAAGGAGGGAGACCCAGTACTTC,TRBV3-1/TRBV3-2,-,TRBJ2-5,-
CASSPGLAGGTDTQYF,TGTGCCAGCAGTCCCGGACTAGCGGGAGGCACAGATACGCAGTATTTT,TRBV27,once,TRBJ2-3,TRBD2
CASSQALAYQETQYF,TGTGCCAGCAGCCAGGCCCTAGCGTACCAAGAGACCCAGTACTTC,TRBV4-2,-,TRBJ2-5,-
CASRDRNYNEQFF,TGTGCCAGCCGGGACAGGAACTACAATGAGCAGTTCTTC,TRBV19,-,TRBJ2-1,TRBD1
CASSGHKDTYEQYF,TGTGCCAGCAGTGGTCACAAAGACACCTACGAGCAGTACTTC,TRBV2,-,TRBJ2-7,-
CASSLEGAASGADTQYF,TGTGCCAGCAGCTTGGAGGGGGCGGCTAGCGGGGCAGATACGCAGTATTTT,TRBV5-4,-,TRBJ2-3,TRBD2
CASSQGSGVNEQFF,TGCGCCAGCAGCCAAGGAAGCGGGGTCAATGAGCAGTTCTTC,TRBV4-3,-,TRBJ2-1,TRBD2
CASIGDSNTEAFF,TGTGCCAGTATAGGCGACTCGAACACTGAAGCTTTCTTT,TRBV19,-,TRBJ1-1,-
CASSASGYTDTQYF,TGTGCCAGCAGCGCCAGCGGATACACAGATACGCAGTATTTT,TRBV9,-,TRBJ2-3,-
CASSKTGGAGQPQHF,TGTGCCAGCAGCAAGACAGGGGGCGCCGGTCAGCCCCAGCATTTT,TRBV21-1,few,TRBJ1-5,-
CAWTSGGEGYTF,TGTGCCTGGACTTCGGGGGGGGAGGGCTACACCTTC,TRBV30,-,TRBJ1-2,-
CATSAGASPLHF,TGTGCCACCAGCGCGGGGGCTTCACCCCTCCACTTT,TRBV15,-,TRBJ1-6,-
CASSQTRGLWNEQFF,TGCGCCAGCAGTCAAACCAGGGGCCTCTGGAATGAGCAGTTCTTC,TRBV10-1,few,TRBJ2-1,-
CASSYGGSSTYEQYF,TGTGCCAGCAGCTACGGGGGAAGTTCTACCTACGAGCAGTACTTC,TRBV9,-,TRBJ2-7,-
CASSVEHRVAYEQYF,TGTGCCAGCAGCGTAGAACACAGGGTCGCCTACGAGCAGTACTTC,TRBV9,-,TRBJ2-7,-
CASQSGQETQYF,TGTGCCAGCCAGTCAGGGCAAGAGACCCAGTACTTC,TRBV12-3/TRBV12-4,-,TRBJ2-5,-
CASSSQGYTEAFF,TGTGCCAGCAGCTCACAGGGGTACACTGAAGCTTTCTTT,TRBV7-9,-,TRBJ1-1,TRBD1
CASSFRDRGHLTFSGSYEQYF,TGTGCCAGCAGTTTCAGGGACAGGGGACACCTTACTTTTAGCGGATCCTACGAGCAGTACTTC,TRBV28,-,TRBJ2-7,TRBD1
CASSRGGAETQYF,TGCGCCAGCAGCCGAGGGGGAGCTGAGACCCAGTACTTC,TRBV4-1,-,TRBJ2-5,-
CASSLDRDLGGYTF,TGTGCCAGTTCCTTAGACAGGGATTTAGGTGGCTACACCTTC,TRBV6-5,-,TRBJ1-2,TRBD1
CASSPRGTDTQYF,TGTGCCAGTAGCCCGAGGGGCACAGATACGCAGTATTTT,TRBV19,-,TRBJ2-3,-
CASSQEGQTTSSYNSPLHF,TGCGCCAGCAGCCAAGAAGGACAAACCACGAGCTCCTATAATTCACCCCTCCACTTT,TRBV4-3,-,TRBJ1-6,-
CASDKREGGTNEQFF,TGTGCCAGCGATAAGCGGGAGGGGGGCACCAATGAGCAGTTCTTC,TRBV5-5,-,TRBJ2-1,TRBD2
CASSPLPGLAGGVGETQYF,TGTGCCAGCAGCCCCCTGCCGGGACTAGCGGGAGGGGTAGGGGAGACCCAGTACTTC,TRBV9,-,TRBJ2-5,TRBD2
CASSFVSEQETQYF,TGCGCCAGCAGCTTTGTTTCAGAACAAGAGACCCAGTACTTC,TRBV5-1,-,TRBJ2-5,-
CASSLAGNYEQYF,TGTGCCAGCAGCTTAGCGGGAAACTACGAGCAGTACTTC,TRBV11-2,-,TRBJ2-7,-
CASSRDRGNNEQFF,TGCGCCAGCAGCAGGGACAGGGGGAACAATGAGCAGTTCTTC,TRBV5-1,-,TRBJ2-1,TRBD1
CASSPSGTSGTYEQFF,TGTGCCAGCAGCCCCTCCGGGACTAGCGGGACCTATGAGCAGTTCTTC,TRBV9,once,TRBJ2-1,TRBD2
CASSQDRAGAYEQYF,TGCGCCAGCAGCCAAGATCGTGCGGGTGCCTACGAGCAGTACTTC,TRBV4-3,-,TRBJ2-7,-
CAIGLAGVADTQYF,TGTGCCATCGGACTAGCGGGAGTGGCAGATACGCAGTATTTT,TRBV10-3,-,TRBJ2-3,TRBD2
CASSTLLNANTEAFF,TGTGCCAGCAGCACCCTACTCAACGCGAACACTGAAGCTTTCTTT,TRBV5-5,-,TRBJ1-1,-
CASIRGSGRGSSYNEQFF,TGTGCCAGCATAAGGGGTAGCGGGAGGGGGAGCTCCTACAATGAGCAGTTCTTC,TRBV14,-,TRBJ2-1,TRBD2
CASSQDHGGRYEQYF,TGTGCCAGCAGCCAAGATCACGGGGGTCGCTACGAGCAGTACTTC,TRBV14,-,TRBJ2-7,-
CASSDRIPGRGTQYF,TGCGCCAGCAGCGACAGAATCCCCGGGCGTGGGACCCAGTACTTC,TRBV5-1,-,TRBJ2-5,-
CASSSATSGSEQYF,TGTGCCAGCAGTTCTGCGACTAGCGGGAGCGAGCAGTACTTC,TRBV6-2/TRBV6-3,-,TRBJ2-7,TRBD2
CASSPTGDEQYF,TGTGCCAGCTCGCCCACAGGGGACGAGCAGTACTTC,TRBV18,-,TRBJ2-7,TRBD1
CATSRGAGELFF,TGTGCCACCAGTCGGGGAGCCGGGGAGCTGTTTTTT,TRBV24-1,-,TRBJ2-2,-
CASGTESYEQYF,TGTGCCAGCGGGACAGAGTCCTACGAGCAGTACTTC,TRBV6-5,-,TRBJ2-7,TRBD1
CASSLFLDSNQPQHF,TGTGCCAGCAGTTTATTCTTAGATAGCAATCAGCCCCAGCATTTT,TRBV27,-,TRBJ1-5,-
CASSSSGGIGYTF,TGTGCCAGCAGCTCATCAGGGGGGATAGGCTACACCTTC,TRBV7-3,-,TRBJ1-2,TRBD1
CASSDPGQGRNTIYF,TGTGCCAGCAGTGACCCCGGACAGGGGAGAAACACCATATATTTT,TRBV6-1,-,TRBJ1-3,TRBD1